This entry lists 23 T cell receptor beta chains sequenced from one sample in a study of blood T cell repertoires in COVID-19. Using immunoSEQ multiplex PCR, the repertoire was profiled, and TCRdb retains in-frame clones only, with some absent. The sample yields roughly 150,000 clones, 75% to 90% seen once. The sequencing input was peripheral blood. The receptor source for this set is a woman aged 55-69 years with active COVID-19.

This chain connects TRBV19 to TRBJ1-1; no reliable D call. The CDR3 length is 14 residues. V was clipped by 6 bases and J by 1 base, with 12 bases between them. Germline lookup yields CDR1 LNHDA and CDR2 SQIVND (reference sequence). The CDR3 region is CASSLDGGNTEAFF. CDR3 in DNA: TGTGCCAGTAGCCTCGACGGCGGGAACACTGAAGCTTTCTTT.

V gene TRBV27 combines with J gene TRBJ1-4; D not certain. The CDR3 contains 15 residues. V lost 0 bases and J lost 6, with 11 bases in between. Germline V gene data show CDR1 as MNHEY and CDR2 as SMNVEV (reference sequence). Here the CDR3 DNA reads TGTGCCAGCAGTTTATCGGTCGGACTGTATGAAAAACTGTTTTTT. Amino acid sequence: CASSLSVGLYEKLFF.

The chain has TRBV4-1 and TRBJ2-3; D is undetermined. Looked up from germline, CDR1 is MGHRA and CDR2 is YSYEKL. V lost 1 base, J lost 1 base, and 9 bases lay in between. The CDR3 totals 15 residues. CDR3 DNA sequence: TGCGCCAGCAGCCAAGCAACCGGTGGCACAGATACGCAGTATTTT. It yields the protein CASSQATGGTDTQYF.

In DNA, the CDR3 is TGTGCCAGCAGTCCCTGGTCCGGGAGGGAGTACACAGATACGCAGTATTTT. Its protein is CASSPWSGREYTDTQYF. The V and J genes are TRBV28 and TRBJ2-3; TRBD2 matches at 8 bases. Per the germline V gene, CDR1 is MDHEN and CDR2 is SYDVKM. Trimming took 5 bases from V and 2 from J; bases not matched to a gene: 12. There are 17 residues in the CDR3. The entire variable domain, with the rest obtained from reference TRBV28 and TRBJ2-3, is as follows: DVKVTQSSRYLVKRTGEKVFLECVQDMDHENMFWYRQDPGLGLRLIYFSYDVKMKEKGDIPEGYSVSREKKERFSLILESASTNQTSMYLCASSPWSGREYTDTQYFGPGTRLTVL.

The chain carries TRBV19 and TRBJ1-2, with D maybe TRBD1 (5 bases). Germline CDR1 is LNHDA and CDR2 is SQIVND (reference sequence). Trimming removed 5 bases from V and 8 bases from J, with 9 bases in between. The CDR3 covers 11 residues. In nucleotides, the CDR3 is TGTGCCAGTAGTGGGGGGGACGGCTACACCTTC. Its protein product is CASSGGDGYTF.

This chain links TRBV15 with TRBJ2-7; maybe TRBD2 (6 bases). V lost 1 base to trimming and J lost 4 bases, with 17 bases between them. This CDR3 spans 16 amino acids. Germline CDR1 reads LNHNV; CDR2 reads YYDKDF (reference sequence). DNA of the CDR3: TGTGCCACCAGCAGAGGGATAAGGAGGGGAGGATACGAGCAGTACTTC. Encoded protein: CATSRGIRRGGYEQYF.

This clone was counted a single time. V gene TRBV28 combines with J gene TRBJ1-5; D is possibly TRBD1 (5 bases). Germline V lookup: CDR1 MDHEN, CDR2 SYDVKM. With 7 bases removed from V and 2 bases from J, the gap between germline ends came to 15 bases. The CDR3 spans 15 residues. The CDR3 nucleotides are TGTGCCAGCAACGGGGGGAGTATGGGCAATCAGCCCCAGCATTTT. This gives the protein CASNGGSMGNQPQHF.

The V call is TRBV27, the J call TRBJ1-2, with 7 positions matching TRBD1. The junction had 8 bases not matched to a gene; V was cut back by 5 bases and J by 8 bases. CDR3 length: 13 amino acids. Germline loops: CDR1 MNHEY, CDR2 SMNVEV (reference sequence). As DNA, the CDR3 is TGTGCCAGCAGTCCTGGGACAGTGGGGGGCTACACCTTC. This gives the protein CASSPGTVGGYTF.

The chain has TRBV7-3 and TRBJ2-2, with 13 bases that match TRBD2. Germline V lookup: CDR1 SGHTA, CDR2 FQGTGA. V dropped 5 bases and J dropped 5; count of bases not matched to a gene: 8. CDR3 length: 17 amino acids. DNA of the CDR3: TGTGCCAGCAGCCCGAGGACTAGCGGGAGTGGGACCGGGGAGCTGTTTTTT. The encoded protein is CASSPRTSGSGTGELFF.

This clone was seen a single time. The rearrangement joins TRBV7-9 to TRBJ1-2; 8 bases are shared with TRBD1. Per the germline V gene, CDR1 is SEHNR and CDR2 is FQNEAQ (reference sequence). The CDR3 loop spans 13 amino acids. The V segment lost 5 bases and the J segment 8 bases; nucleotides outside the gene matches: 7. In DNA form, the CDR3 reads TGTGCCAGCAGCCAGGGGGCGCTGGACGGCTACACCTTC. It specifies CASSQGALDGYTF.

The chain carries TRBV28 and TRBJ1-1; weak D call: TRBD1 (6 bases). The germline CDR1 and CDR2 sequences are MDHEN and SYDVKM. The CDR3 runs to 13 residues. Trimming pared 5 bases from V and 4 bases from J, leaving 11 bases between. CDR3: CASSRQGSTEAFF. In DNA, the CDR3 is TGTGCCAGCAGTCGTCAGGGGTCCACTGAAGCTTTCTTT.

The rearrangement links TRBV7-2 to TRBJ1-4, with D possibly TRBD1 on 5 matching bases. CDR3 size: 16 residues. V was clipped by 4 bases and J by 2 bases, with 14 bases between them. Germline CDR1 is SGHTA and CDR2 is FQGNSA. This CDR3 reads CASSSQGGTTNEKLFF. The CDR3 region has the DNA TGTGCCAGCAGCTCCCAAGGCGGGACCACTAATGAAAAACTGTTTTTT.

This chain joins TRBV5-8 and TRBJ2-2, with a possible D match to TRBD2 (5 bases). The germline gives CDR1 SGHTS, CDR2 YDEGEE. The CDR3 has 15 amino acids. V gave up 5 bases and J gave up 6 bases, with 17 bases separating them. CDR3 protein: CASRRVGRRPGELFF. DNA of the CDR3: TGTGCCAGCAGGCGGGTTGGGCGGCGGCCCGGGGAGCTGTTTTTT.

This CDR3 is CASSVGQGEETQYF. CDR3 nucleotide sequence: TGTGCCAGCAGCGTAGGGCAGGGCGAAGAGACCCAGTACTTC. The chain employs TRBV9 and TRBJ2-5; possible D gene TRBD1, 5 bases. The germline V gene encodes CDR1 SGDLS and CDR2 YYNGEE. The V and J ends lost 0 bases and 3 bases respectively, with 9 bases between them. The CDR3 contains 14 residues.

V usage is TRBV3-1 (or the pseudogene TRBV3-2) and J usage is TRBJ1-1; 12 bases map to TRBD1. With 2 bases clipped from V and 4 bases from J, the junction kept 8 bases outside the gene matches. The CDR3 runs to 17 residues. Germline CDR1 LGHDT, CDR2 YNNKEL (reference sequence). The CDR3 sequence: CASSQYGDRGQGTEAFF. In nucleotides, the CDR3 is TGTGCCAGCAGCCAATATGGGGACAGGGGGCAGGGCACTGAAGCTTTCTTT.

The CDR3 reads CASSHLDRATRLYTF. In nucleotides, the CDR3 is TGCGCCAGCAGCCACTTAGACAGGGCTACACGCCTCTACACCTTC. The rearrangement links TRBV4-3 to TRBJ1-2, with 7 bases fitting TRBD1. Germline-derived CDR1 and CDR2 are LGHNA and YSLEER. V shed 3 bases and J 10 bases; nucleotides not matched to a gene: 14. The CDR3 is made up of 15 amino acids.

The CDR3 DNA sequence: TGTGCCACCACCGAACGGTCAGGGGGCTGTCGTACGAACGTATACAATGAGCAGTTCTTC. It codes for CATTERSGGCRTNVYNEQFF. This chain connects TRBV24-1 to TRBJ2-1; TRBD1 aligns across 8 bases. V dropped 8 bases and J dropped 4; count of bases not matched to a gene: 24. Per the germline V gene, CDR1 is KGHDR and CDR2 is SFDVKD. This CDR3 has 20 amino acids.

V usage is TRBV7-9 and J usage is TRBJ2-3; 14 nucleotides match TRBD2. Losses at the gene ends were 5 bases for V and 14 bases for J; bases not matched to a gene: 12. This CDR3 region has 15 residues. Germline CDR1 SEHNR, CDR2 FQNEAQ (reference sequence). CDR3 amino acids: CASSPLGTSGSRPYF. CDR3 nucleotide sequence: TGTGCCAGCAGCCCGCTTGGGACTAGCGGGAGCCGACCGTATTTT.

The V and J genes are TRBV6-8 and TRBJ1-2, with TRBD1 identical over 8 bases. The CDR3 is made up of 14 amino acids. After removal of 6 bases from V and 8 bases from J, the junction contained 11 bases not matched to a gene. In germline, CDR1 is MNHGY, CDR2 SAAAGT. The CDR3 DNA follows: TGTGCCAGCAGATCGGACAGGGCGCAAGGGGGCTACACCTTC. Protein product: CASRSDRAQGGYTF.

The chain's CDR3 is CASQRTRTSTDTQYF. The CDR3 DNA reads as TGTGCCAGTCAAAGGACACGTACAAGCACAGATACGCAGTATTTT. The rearrangement uses TRBV19 and TRBJ2-3, with a weak D call TRBD1 (5 bases). CDR1 is LNHDA, CDR2 SQIVND, per germline (reference sequence). The V end was cut by 8 bases, the J end by 0 bases, with 15 bases between. The CDR3 sequence is 15 residues long.

CDR3: CAPGVKDTQYF. In nucleotides, the CDR3 is TGTGCTCCAGGGGTTAAAGATACGCAGTATTTT. The rearrangement uses TRBV12-5 and TRBJ2-3, with a weak D call TRBD1 (6 bases). Between the trimmed V and J ends, which lost 11 bases and 5 bases, there was a span of 11 bases. Germline V lookup: CDR1 LGHNT, CDR2 FRNRAP. The CDR3 has 11 amino acids.

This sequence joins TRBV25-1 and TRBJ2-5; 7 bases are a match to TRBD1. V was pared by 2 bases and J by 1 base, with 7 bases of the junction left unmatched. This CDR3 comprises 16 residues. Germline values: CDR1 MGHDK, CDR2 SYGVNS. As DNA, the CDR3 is TGTGCCAGCAGTGAAATTCTAAGGGGGCGCCAAGAGACCCAGTACTTC. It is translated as CASSEILRGRQETQYF. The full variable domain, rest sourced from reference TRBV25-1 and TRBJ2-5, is EADIYQTPRYLVIGTGKKITLECSQTMGHDKMYWYQQDPGMELHLIHYSYGVNSTEKGDLSSESTVSRIRTEHFPLTLESARPSHTSQYLCASSEILRGRQETQYFGPGTRLLVL.

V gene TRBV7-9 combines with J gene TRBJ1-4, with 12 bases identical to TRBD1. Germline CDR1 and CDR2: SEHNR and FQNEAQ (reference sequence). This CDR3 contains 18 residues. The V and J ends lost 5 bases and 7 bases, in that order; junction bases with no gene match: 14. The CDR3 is CASSLDPGQGAPSEKLFF. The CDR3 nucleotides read TGTGCCAGCAGCCTAGACCCGGGACAGGGGGCTCCTAGTGAAAAACTGTTTTTT.